Each of the 12 T cell receptor beta chains below was sequenced from the same sample in a study of shared clonotypes between healthy human individuals. Clones were read by immunoSEQ multiplex PCR, and TCRdb kept only the in-frame ones, dropping some. In the table there are about 2.3 million clones, about 92% of which are singletons. Material for sequencing was naive CD4+ T cells from PBMCs. Specified subset: CD45RA+ positively selected. These receptors originate from a young man in good health. Some clones in this sample may be carry-over from other donors' samples.

V usage is TRBV30 and J usage is TRBJ1-1, with D maybe TRBD1 (6 bases). Germline values: CDR1 GTSNPN, CDR2 SVGIG (reference sequence). The CDR3 is 15 amino acids. V was cut by 2 bases and J by 0 bases, with 13 bases left in between. CDR3 nucleotide sequence: TGTGCCTGGAGTTACCGGACAGCCATGAACACTGAAGCTTTCTTT. Translation gives CAWSYRTAMNTEAFF.

V gene TRBV28 combines with J gene TRBJ1-5; 9 bases align to TRBD1. V shed 6 bases, J shed 6 bases, and the junction held 15 bases outside the gene matches. The CDR3 extends over 17 amino acids. Germline CDR1 and CDR2: MDHEN and SYDVKM. The CDR3 DNA follows: TGTGCCAGCAGCCCTGTGGCGGGACAGGGATCAAGTCAGCCCCAGCATTTT. As protein: CASSPVAGQGSSQPQHF.

This clone came up once. V is TRBV28 and J is TRBJ2-3; 9 positions agree with TRBD1. CDR3 length equals 15 residues. Germline V lookup: CDR1 MDHEN, CDR2 SYDVKM. Trimming took 8 bases from V and 3 from J; bases not matched to a gene: 9. The CDR3 sequence: CASGSAGQGTDTQYF. Here the CDR3 DNA reads TGTGCCAGCGGATCGGCGGGACAGGGAACAGATACGCAGTATTTT.

This clone occurred once. The gene calls are TRBV18 and TRBJ1-1, with D perhaps matching TRBD1 (6 bases). The germline gives CDR1 KGHSH, CDR2 LQKENI. The CDR3 is 16 residues long. V lost 2 bases, J lost 1 base, and 14 bases lay in between. The DNA for the CDR3 is TGTGCCAGCTCACCAGGTTGGCTACAGGGGAACACTGAAGCTTTCTTT. Protein product: CASSPGWLQGNTEAFF.

The CDR3 bases are TGTGCCAGCAGTTCAGGAGGGGCTCCCCATAGCAATCAGCCCCAGCATTTT. Its protein product is CASSSGGAPHSNQPQHF. The chain carries TRBV28 and TRBJ1-5, with D possibly matching TRBD1 (5 bases). The germline V gene encodes CDR1 MDHEN and CDR2 SYDVKM. Between the trimmed V and J ends, which lost 4 bases and 0 bases, there was a span of 16 bases. The CDR3 loop spans 17 amino acids.

The CDR3 region is CASSPLQGFGNQPQHF. The CDR3 DNA is TGTGCCAGCAGTCCGCTCCAGGGATTCGGTAATCAGCCCCAGCATTTT. The V gene is TRBV27, the J gene TRBJ1-5; D perhaps matches TRBD1 (5 bases). Trimming removed 5 bases at V and 4 bases at J, with 18 bases between. Germline V CDR1 and CDR2: MNHEY, SMNVEV (reference sequence). The CDR3 is 16 residues long.

This clone appeared many times. The V and J genes are TRBV18 and TRBJ2-7; 9 bases line up with TRBD2. Germline V gene sequence: CDR1 KGHSH, CDR2 LQKENI. V lost 4 bases and J lost 5; bases outside the gene matches: 12. There are 16 residues in the CDR3. The CDR3 nucleotides are TGTGCCAGCTCACTCCCGGGACTAGCTAGGGCCGACGAGCAGTACTTC. Its translation is CASSLPGLARADEQYF.

The rearrangement joins TRBV25-1 to TRBJ1-2; no definite D call. The V gene's germline CDR1 is MGHDK and CDR2 SYGVNS. The germline V and J ends were trimmed by 1 base and 4 bases, with 10 bases remaining between them. This CDR3 spans 14 amino acids. The CDR3 loop is CASSESSGFYGYTF. The CDR3 DNA reads as TGTGCCAGCAGTGAATCGTCAGGTTTCTATGGCTACACCTTC.

As to this clone: At the DNA level, this CDR3 is encoded by other sequences in the same sample as well. The chain employs TRBV7-9 and TRBJ1-1; D is unresolved. The V gene's germline CDR1 is SEHNR and CDR2 FQNEAQ (reference sequence). The CDR3 is 13 residues long. V lost 5 bases and J lost 1, with 8 bases in between. The CDR3 region is CASSLAGNTEAFF. CDR3 nucleotide sequence: TGTGCCAGCAGCCTCGCGGGGAACACTGAAGCTTTCTTT. The complete variable domain, with remaining parts taken from reference TRBV7-9 and TRBJ1-1, reads DTGVSQNPRHKITKRGQNVTFRCDPISEHNRLYWYRQTLGQGPEFLTYFQNEAQLEKSRLLSDRFSAERPKGSFSTLEIQRTEQGDSAMYLCASSLAGNTEAFFGQGTRLTVV.

The J gene is TRBJ2-1, the V gene TRBV9; 14 bases map to TRBD2. CDR1 SGDLS and CDR2 YYNGEE come from the germline V gene. This CDR3 has 14 amino acids. Trimming took 5 bases from V and 8 from J; bases not matched to a gene: 3. The CDR3 bases are TGTGCCAGCAGGCCGGGACTAGCGGGAGATGAGCAGTTCTTC. Its translation: CASRPGLAGDEQFF.

The J gene is TRBJ1-3, the V gene TRBV18; 8 bases are shared with TRBD1. The CDR3 totals 16 residues. Germline V CDR1 and CDR2: KGHSH, LQKENI. The V and J ends lost 6 bases and 0 bases, in that order; junction bases with no gene match: 7. As DNA, the CDR3 is TGTGCCAGCTCTTCCCAGGGGGCCGCCTCTGGAAACACCATATATTTT. As protein: CASSSQGAASGNTIYF.

In DNA, the CDR3 is TGTGCCAGCAGCGTAGAGCCATCTAACTATGGCTACACCTTC. It translates to CASSVEPSNYGYTF. This chain joins TRBV9 and TRBJ1-2; D gene unclear. V was cut by 0 bases and J by 0 bases, with 6 bases left in between. This CDR3 has 14 residues. Germline CDR1 is SGDLS and CDR2 is YYNGEE.